These T cell receptor beta chains were read from a single sample in a study of cytomegalovirus exposure and HLA in healthy donors. The protocol was immunoSEQ multiplex PCR, while the TCRdb copy is restricted to in-frame clones and leaves out a portion. The data show around 140,000 clones, 77% seen once. The sequencing input was PBMCs. The receptors come from a male donor in good health and CMV-seropositive. The CDR3 runs from the conserved cysteine through the conserved F or W. Each record gives: CDR3 DNA, CDR3 protein, J gene, clone size, D gene, V gene. The D gene is left open where the match is weak. Not all rows give a size; the values are once, few, many and, for expanded clones, a class.

TGTGCCAGCAGCCCCACAAGCGGGGGGCAAGGGGGAGAGACCCAGTACTTC | CASSPTSGGQGGETQYF | TRBJ2-5 | - | TRBD2 | TRBV7-9
TGTGCCAGCAGTGAAGGGTTCACTCTCTACAATGAGCAGTTCTTC | CASSEGFTLYNEQFF | TRBJ2-1 | - | - | TRBV2
TGTGCCAGCAGCTTAGATGGCGGGAGAATCAATGAGCAGTTCTTC | CASSLDGGRINEQFF | TRBJ2-1 | - | TRBD2 | TRBV11-3
TGTGCCAGCAGCACCGACAGGGGGAACACTGAAGCTTTCTTT | CASSTDRGNTEAFF | TRBJ1-1 | - | TRBD1 | TRBV7-2
TGTGCCAGCAGCGCAGGACAGAAAAACTATGGCTACACCTTC | CASSAGQKNYGYTF | TRBJ1-2 | few | - | TRBV13
TGTGCCACCGCCCTAGGAGGCTACCCCTACGAGCAGTACTTC | CATALGGYPYEQYF | TRBJ2-7 | once | - | TRBV15
TGTGCCAGCAGCGTAGGGGGGACTACCCCCTACGAGCAGTACTTC | CASSVGGTTPYEQYF | TRBJ2-7 | once | TRBD2 | TRBV9
TGTGCCAGCAGCTTAGGGGCGTCCGAGGGCTACACCTTC | CASSLGASEGYTF | TRBJ1-2 | - | - | TRBV7-6
TGTGCCAGCAGTTTAGTCAGGAACACTGAAGCTTTCTTT | CASSLVRNTEAFF | TRBJ1-1 | - | - | TRBV28
TGTGCCAGCAGCAAAATTGAACCGGGACAGGGGCAGTACGAGCAGTACTTC | CASSKIEPGQGQYEQYF | TRBJ2-7 | - | - | TRBV21-1
TGTGCCAGCAGCCCCGTGATGGGACAACCGAACACTGAAGCTTTCTTT | CASSPVMGQPNTEAFF | TRBJ1-1 | once | - | TRBV7-9
TGTGCCAGCAGTACGGATTCCAAAAACAGTCAGTACTTC | CASSTDSKNSQYF | TRBJ2-4 | - | - | TRBV25-1
TGCACCAGTTTCAGAGCGGGCCCAACCTACGAGCAGTACTTC | CTSFRAGPTYEQYF | TRBJ2-7 | - | - | TRBV1
TGTGCCAGCGGGGACAGGGCGATTTCACAGCAGTACTTC | CASGDRAISQQYF | TRBJ2-7 | - | TRBD1 | TRBV6-6
TGTGCCAGCAGCTCGGGGTTCGGGAACACTGAAGCTTTCTTT | CASSSGFGNTEAFF | TRBJ1-1 | once | - | TRBV7-2
TGTGCCATCAGTAGGGCTAGCGGGAGGAATAGCTACGAGCAGTACTTC | CAISRASGRNSYEQYF | TRBJ2-7 | few | TRBD2 | TRBV10-3